The clone carrying this TCR beta chain has at least ten counts. What it binds is not known. These data are taken from a study of T-cell reconstitution after alpha-beta-depleted transplantation in children. Regarding the study as a whole: Two months or so post-transplant, alpha-beta T cells reportedly derived from several hundred expanded graft clones. Certain patients had high TCRbeta diversity at day 60, and it came from recipient T cells and thymic progenitors that survived. Diversity and T-cell counts at one year after transplant derived mostly from new T cells.

The CDR3 is 14 amino acids. V trimming: 10 bases; J trimming: 1 base; junction bases outside the gene matches: 8. The germline CDR1 and CDR2 sequences are MDHEN and SYDVKM. The TCRbeta library incorporated unique molecular identifiers. TCRdb recomputed calls from the PCR reads with MiXCR, one row per CDR3 protein. The sample records about 460,000 distinct CDR3 sequences, about 10% being singletons. The TCR originated in a child aged 2 to 15 with inherited bone marrow failure, due to receive a stem cell transplant. The chain combines TRBV28 with TRBJ2-5; TRBD2 matches 8 bases. The sequences come from PBMCs, collected before TCRalphabeta/CD19-depleted stem cell transplant. The CDR3 coding sequence is TGTGCCATCGGGACTAGAAAACTCCAAGAGACCCAGTACTTC. Residues: CAIGTRKLQETQYF.